This TCR beta chain was captured by sequencing in a study of CD8 T cells in Susac syndrome. Germline trimming cut 4 bases from V and 3 bases from J; bases unmatched to any gene: 5. This CDR3 has 14 amino acids. Germline V gives CDR1 SGHRS, CDR2 YFSETQ. The RNA, about 0.5 to 1 ug, was put through reverse transcription using random hexamers. Each CDR3 protein is one row after TCRdb ran MiXCR on the immunoSEQ multiplex PCR reads. The repertoire consists of around 200,000 distinct CDR3 sequences, with around 95% occurring once and the leading ten covering about 0.094%. TEMRA cells were FACS-enriched, with CD8+ and CD4+ T cells isolated negatively.

The TCR originated in a human donor in good health. The V call is TRBV5-1, the J call TRBJ2-7; the match to TRBD1 covers 9 bases. Sequencing was performed on CD4+ T cells from PBMCs. The CDR3 loop is CASSPTGGVYEQYF. The CDR3 coding sequence is TGCGCCAGCAGCCCGACAGGGGGAGTCTACGAGCAGTACTTC.